This T cell receptor beta chain was obtained from a study of blood T cell repertoires in COVID-19. Study background: Samples came from the United States, Italy and Spain, spanning acute and convalescent COVID-19. T cells, B-cell-depleted T cells, or PBMCs supplied cDNA or gDNA.

Trimming left V 5 bases short and J 9 bases short, with 11 bases between. Germline loops: CDR1 SGHVS, CDR2 FQNEAQ. The CDR3 has 11 amino acids. Assay used: immunoSEQ multiplex PCR; TCRdb lists only in-frame clones, some missing. The sample lists under 150,000 clones; 82% were seen once. Specimen: peripheral blood. The receptor was isolated from a man aged 70 or older with active or convalescent COVID-19. The V call is TRBV7-8, the J call TRBJ2-7, with a weak D call TRBD1 (6 bases). In nucleotides, the CDR3 is TGTGCCAGCAGCCTCCGAGGGGGGCAGTACTTC. Its protein product is CASSLRGGQYF.